This TCR beta chain was captured by sequencing in a study of Ad26.COV2.S vaccination and SARS-CoV-2 variants. The study's findings and limits: Total responses of T cells may have been underestimated by the analyses of TCR breadth and depth.

Some clones are missing from TCRdb's copy, which holds only in-frame ones; the method was immunoSEQ multiplex PCR. Here the sample spans 380,000 or so clones, around four fifths being singletons. As to this clone: Its antigen remains unknown.

Treatment meaning: 15 to 20 received Ad26.COV2.S at low or high dose, single or two shots; 5 received placebo; per-sample allocation not given. Specimen acquisition occurred on day 63 following the initial vaccine or placebo injection. The CDR3 contains 14 residues. CDR1 and CDR2 from the germline V gene are SGHDT and YYEEEE. Trimming took 5 bases from V and 2 from J; bases not matched to a gene: 4. This receptor was identified in a person aged 18-60 years who received the Ad26.COV2.S COVID-19 vaccine or a placebo. This sample comprised peripheral blood, obtained in a trial of Ad26.COV2.S vaccine versus placebo. The gene calls are TRBV5-6 and TRBJ2-3, with TRBD1 matching 8 bases. CDR3 sequence reads: CASSQTGVTDTQYF. CDR3 in DNA: TGTGCCAGCAGTCAGACAGGGGTCACAGATACGCAGTATTTT.